A selection of T cell receptor beta chains follows, all from one sample in a study of T cell changes during pregnancy in multiple sclerosis. The data were produced by immunoSEQ multiplex PCR, yet TCRdb's version contains in-frame clones alone and is incomplete. This repertoire shows tens of thousands of clones, 91% found once; its top ten account for approximately 5%. The sequencing used CD8+ T cells from peripheral blood mononuclear cells, collected before pregnancy. The receptors stem from a female donor with multiple sclerosis, enrolled in a pregnancy study. The CDR3 runs from the conserved cysteine through the conserved F or W. A D gene is named only where the DNA matches it firmly. The listing skips clone size in some rows; elsewhere it reads once, few, many or a size class.

j_call,clone_size,d_call,v_call,cdr3_nt,cdr3_aa
TRBJ2-1,-,TRBD2,TRBV11-2,TGTGCCAGCAGCTTAGGGCTAGCGGGGTCGCCCGAGCAGTTCTTC,CASSLGLAGSPEQFF
TRBJ1-2,-,TRBD1,TRBV5-1,TGCGCCAGCAGCGACCTCGGGACAGGGTTCCTCTACACCTTC,CASSDLGTGFLYTF
TRBJ1-1,-,-,TRBV13,TGTGCCAGCAGCCAAACAGGTGATGAAGCTTTCTTT,CASSQTGDEAFF
TRBJ2-1,-,-,TRBV6-1,TGTGCCAGCCGGGCAGGGGCCCTCAATGAGCAGTTCTTC,CASRAGALNEQFF
TRBJ2-3,-,-,TRBV9,TGTGCCAGTGGATCGGGTTCTAGCACAGATACGCAGTATTTT,CASGSGSSTDTQYF
TRBJ2-7,-,TRBD2,TRBV14,TGTGCCAGCAGCCAAGACGCGGGGGGCTACGAGCAGTACTTC,CASSQDAGGYEQYF
TRBJ1-5,-,-,TRBV9,TGTGCCAGCAGCCCCAATCGGACACCTAATCAGCCCCAGCATTTT,CASSPNRTPNQPQHF
TRBJ2-5,-,-,TRBV2,TGTGCCAGCAGTGCCGGGGAGACCCAGTACTTC,CASSAGETQYF
TRBJ2-7,-,TRBD1,TRBV9,TGTGCCAGCAGCGTAGATGGAGAATTTGACAGGGTATCCGAGCAGTACTTC,CASSVDGEFDRVSEQYF
TRBJ1-2,few,TRBD1,TRBV12-5,TGTGCTAGTGGTTTGGGACGAGACAGGGTTCGAGGCTACACCTTC,CASGLGRDRVRGYTF
TRBJ1-2,-,TRBD1,TRBV5-6,TGTGCCAGTGAGGACAGGTCGGATGGCTACACCTTC,CASEDRSDGYTF
TRBJ2-1,-,TRBD2,TRBV6-1,TGTGCCAGCAGTGATGCGGGGGGAGATTACAATGAGCAGTTCTTC,CASSDAGGDYNEQFF
TRBJ1-1,-,-,TRBV27,TGTGCCAGCAGTTTGGGAGGGGCGAACACTGAAGCTTTCTTT,CASSLGGANTEAFF
TRBJ2-3,-,TRBD2,TRBV4-2,TGTGCCAGCAGCCAAGATCCAGCGGGGGGCCCTTTTGCGGATACGCAGTATTTT,CASSQDPAGGPFADTQYF
TRBJ2-1,-,TRBD2,TRBV5-1,TGCGCCAGCAGCGCACCTTCTAGCGGGACCTACAATGAGCAGTTCTTC,CASSAPSSGTYNEQFF
TRBJ2-7,-,-,TRBV11-2,TGTGCCAGCAGCTCGGTACGCCCCGAGCAGTACTTC,CASSSVRPEQYF
TRBJ1-3,-,-,TRBV11-2,TGTGCCAGCAGCTCGACAGTTGGAAACACCATATATTTT,CASSSTVGNTIYF
TRBJ2-3,-,TRBD2,TRBV2,TGTGCCAGCAGTGAAGCGGGCTTAGCGGGGGGACTCACAGATACGCAGTATTTT,CASSEAGLAGGLTDTQYF
TRBJ2-5,-,-,TRBV6-5,TGTGCCAGCAGTTACGGGGGGGGGCTGGGCCAGACCCAGTACTTC,CASSYGGGLGQTQYF
TRBJ2-7,-,-,TRBV20-1,TGCAGTGCATCGGACTCCCTCGAGCAGTACTTC,CSASDSLEQYF